These 20 T cell receptor beta chains share one sample of origin, sequenced in a study of identical twins. TCRdb redid the calling of the 5' RACE reads with MiXCR, one entry per CDR3 protein. The table records roughly 1,500,000 distinct CDR3 sequences, about 32% of them present only once. What was sequenced was cord blood. The receptor source for this set is a newborn girl in good health.

This clonotype was counted a few times. The chain combines TRBV28 with TRBJ2-7; D might be TRBD2 (5 bases). The CDR3 loop spans 13 amino acids. CDR1 and CDR2 (germline): MDHEN, SYDVKM. With 5 bases removed from V and 6 bases from J, the gap between germline ends came to 14 bases. The CDR3 protein is CASSLVSSPEQYF. CDR3 DNA sequence: TGTGCCAGCAGTCTAGTGTCTAGCCCCGAGCAGTACTTC.

A remark on this clonotype: One end of the junction is discordant with germline, which a read error may explain. The chain carries TRBV12-3 or TRBV12-4 and TRBJ1-2; TRBD1 matches 7 bases. This CDR3 region has 14 residues. The CDR3 sequence: CAGSPRGQRYGYTF. DNA for the CDR3: TGTGCCGGCAGTCCGCGGGGACAGCGCTATGGCTACACCTTC.

In this sample, this clonotype turned up many times. The rearrangement links TRBV29-1 to TRBJ1-5; D remains ambiguous. This CDR3 contains 12 residues. Germline V gives CDR1 SQVTM, CDR2 ANQGSEA. Deletions cut 3 bases from V and 1 base from J, with 4 bases between. CDR3 loop: CSVEASNQPQHF. The CDR3 bases are TGCAGCGTTGAGGCAAGCAATCAGCCCCAGCATTTT.

The rearrangement uses TRBV20-1 and TRBJ2-3, with D unresolved. Germline V gene lookup returns CDR1 DFQATT and CDR2 SNEGSKA (reference sequence). V lost 6 bases to trimming and J lost 5 bases, with 12 bases between them. The CDR3 extends over 12 amino acids. DNA for the CDR3: TGCAGTGCCGGGCCATGGGAAGATACGCAGTATTTT. This translates into CSAGPWEDTQYF.

This rearrangement joins TRBV14 to TRBJ2-3, with unresolved D. Germline assignment: CDR1 SGHDN and CDR2 FVKESK. V lost 7 bases and J lost 3, with 17 bases in between. The CDR3 is made up of 15 amino acids. CDR3 coding DNA: TGTGCCAGCACCCCCGGGCCCTCATGGACAGATACGCAGTATTTT. It yields the protein CASTPGPSWTDTQYF.

The chain couples TRBV6-1 to TRBJ1-5; 9 bases are a match to TRBD1. With 7 bases clipped from V and 2 bases from J, the junction kept 6 bases outside the gene matches. From germline, CDR1 is MNHNS and CDR2 SASEGT. The CDR3 consists of 15 residues. The CDR3 bases are TGTGCCAGCATGAACAGGGGGCAGGGCAATCAGCCCCAGCATTTT. Translation gives CASMNRGQGNQPQHF.

This clonotype turned up a few times. This rearrangement joins TRBV12-3 or TRBV12-4 to TRBJ2-5; D remains ambiguous. V lost 3 bases, J lost 4 bases, and 12 bases lay in between. The CDR3 has 14 amino acids. The CDR3 sequence is CASSFDERRETQYF. CDR3 bases: TGTGCCAGCAGTTTTGATGAGAGGCGAGAGACCCAGTACTTC.

This clonotype was seen repeatedly, ten times or more. The chain links TRBV7-9 to TRBJ1-5, with D hard to call. CDR1 and CDR2 from the germline V gene are SEHNR and FQNEAQ (reference sequence). The CDR3 has 13 residues. The germline V and J ends were trimmed by 1 base and 6 bases, with 7 bases remaining between them. This CDR3 reads CASSLGPGQPQHF. DNA for the CDR3: TGTGCCAGCAGCTTAGGCCCGGGTCAGCCCCAGCATTTT.

The chain is built from TRBV7-2 and TRBJ1-6; D gene ambiguous. V dropped 3 bases and J dropped 10 bases, with 4 bases sitting between them. CDR1 is SGHTA and CDR2 is FQGNSA in the germline V gene. The CDR3 loop spans 11 amino acids. CDR3 coding DNA: TGTGCCAGCAGCTTCTCCTCACCCCTCCACTTT. This encodes CASSFSSPLHF.

This clonotype was seen a handful of times. The chain has TRBV6-6 and TRBJ2-5, with D possibly being TRBD1 or TRBD2 (5 bases each). Trimming pared 6 bases from V and 11 bases from J, leaving 25 bases between. CDR1 is MNHNY and CDR2 is SVGAGI in the germline V gene (reference sequence). The CDR3 runs to 15 residues. The CDR3 region is CASSPRTRALGEQYF. CDR3 nucleotide sequence: TGTGCCAGCAGCCCAAGGACTCGTGCCTTGGGGGAGCAGTACTTC.

This chain links TRBV12-3 or TRBV12-4 with TRBJ1-2; a weak D match, TRBD1 (6 bases). Trimming stripped 6 bases from V and 6 bases from J, with 11 bases between. The CDR3 extends over 12 amino acids. DNA of the CDR3: TGTGCCAGCAGCCCCGGACAGCATGGCTACACCTTC. This codes for CASSPGQHGYTF.

The chain uses TRBV25-1 and TRBJ2-3; TRBD1 or TRBD2 may be the D gene (6 bases each). From germline, CDR1 is MGHDK and CDR2 SYGVNS. Trimming cost V 5 bases and J 1 base, with 16 bases left between them. The CDR3 totals 16 residues. The DNA of the CDR3 is TGTGCCAGCAGTAGTGGAGGGGGGAGTGGCACAGATACGCAGTATTTT. Translation gives CASSSGGGSGTDTQYF.

The chain has TRBV7-8 and TRBJ1-1, with D tentatively TRBD1 (5 bases). The CDR3 covers 15 residues. In germline, CDR1 is SGHVS, CDR2 FQNEAQ. V lost 0 bases and J 2 bases, leaving 10 bases between the germline ends. DNA for the CDR3: TGTGCCAGCAGCTTAGCCCCGGGACTTAACACTGAAGCTTTCTTT. It is translated as CASSLAPGLNTEAFF.

This clonotype was counted only a few times. The chain links TRBV5-8 to TRBJ2-4, with D tentatively TRBD1 (6 bases). The CDR3 totals 16 residues. V dropped 0 bases and J dropped 2 bases, with 12 bases sitting between them. CDR1 and CDR2 (germline): SGHTS, YDEGEE. In DNA form, the CDR3 reads TGTGCCAGCAGCTTGGGCCCGGACAGATCCAAAAACATTCAGTACTTC. Encoded protein: CASSLGPDRSKNIQYF.

This clonotype was detected a few times. The gene calls are TRBV24-1 and TRBJ2-3; TRBD1 matches 9 bases. Per germline, CDR1 KGHDR and CDR2 SFDVKD. This CDR3 contains 16 residues. V lost 5 bases to trimming and J lost 3 bases; unmatched junction nucleotides: 8. CDR3 nucleotide sequence: TGTGCCACCAGTGGGGAAACAGGGGGCGCAACAGATACGCAGTATTTT. Translation gives CATSGETGGATDTQYF.

This clonotype was detected many times. The V call is TRBV6-5, the J call TRBJ1-2, with D perhaps TRBD1 (5 bases). The germline V gene encodes CDR1 MNHEY and CDR2 SVGAGI. The V end lost 0 bases, the J end lost 1 base, and 6 bases lay between the germline ends. The CDR3 has 14 residues. CDR3 amino acids: CASSYSQGNYGYTF. CDR3 bases: TGTGCCAGCAGTTACTCGCAGGGTAACTATGGCTACACCTTC.

This clonotype was observed a few times. The rearrangement links TRBV10-3 to TRBJ2-1, with 7 bases aligning to TRBD2. CDR3 length: 15 amino acids. The trim removed 0 bases at V and 3 bases at J, leaving 2 bases unmatched. Germline-derived CDR1 and CDR2 are ENHRY and SYGVKD. CDR3 protein: CAISESWGGYNEQFF. The CDR3 DNA reads as TGTGCCATCAGTGAGTCGTGGGGGGGCTACAATGAGCAGTTCTTC.

This chain links TRBV7-2 with TRBJ2-1; the match to TRBD2 covers 9 bases. CDR3 length: 15 residues. Germline trimming cut 5 bases from V and 7 bases from J; bases unmatched to any gene: 9. CDR1 and CDR2 from the germline V gene are SGHTA and FQGNSA. The CDR3 spells CASSPSGLAQNEQFF. In nucleotides, the CDR3 is TGTGCCAGCAGCCCTTCGGGACTAGCCCAAAATGAGCAGTTCTTC.

Only one count was recorded for this clonotype. The gene calls are TRBV29-1 and TRBJ2-1; 10 positions agree with TRBD1. The CDR3 sequence is 14 residues long. The germline gives CDR1 SQVTM, CDR2 ANQGSEA. The trim removed 7 bases at V and 6 bases at J, leaving 9 bases unmatched. The chain's CDR3 is CSGRQGARLNEQFF. The CDR3 DNA reads as TGCAGCGGCCGACAGGGGGCGCGGCTCAATGAGCAGTTCTTC.

There are a few counts of this clonotype. The chain recombines TRBV9 with TRBJ2-3, with 8 positions matching TRBD1. The CDR3 totals 14 residues. Germline V gene lookup returns CDR1 SGDLS and CDR2 YYNGEE. V lost 3 bases, J lost 4 bases, and 4 bases stayed unmatched. The CDR3 DNA follows: TGTGCCAGCAGCGCGAGGACAGGGTCAGATACGCAGTATTTT. Its translation: CASSARTGSDTQYF.